This T cell receptor beta chain was sequenced for a study of blood T cell repertoires in COVID-19. Whole-study context: Italy, Spain and the United States were the sources of the convalescent and acute COVID-19 samples. From T cells, B-cell-depleted T cells, or PBMCs came the material, which was cDNA or gDNA.

TCRdb keeps only in-frame clones here, not all; method: immunoSEQ multiplex PCR. The sample records 200,000 to 250,000 clones, more than 75% being singletons. After removal of 2 bases from V and 4 bases from J, the junction contained 8 bases not matched to a gene. This CDR3 has 15 residues. Per germline, CDR1 SGDLS and CDR2 YYNGEE. This chain joins TRBV9 and TRBJ1-2, with 7 positions matching TRBD1. The sequence was collected from a man aged 40-55 years with acute or convalescent COVID-19. The sequenced sample consisted of peripheral blood. CDR3 coding DNA: TGTGCCAGCAGCGTGAACCGGGACAGTGCCTATGGCTACACCTTC. Translated, it gives CASSVNRDSAYGYTF.